The following is a T cell receptor beta chain sequence with its context. What it recognizes is unknown. Germline V gene data show CDR1 as MDHEN and CDR2 as SYDVKM. There are 15 residues in the CDR3. The V gene lost 7 bases and the J gene lost 3 bases, with 18 bases spanning the gap. This entry belongs to a study of OX40 agonist ivuxolimab in advanced cancers. Turning to the study itself: Each dose-escalation patient presented with hepatocellular carcinoma, melanoma, renal cell or head and neck cancer. Study-wide points: Partial responders at 0.1-3.0 mg/kg showed near-lowest clonal expansion.

The table came from immunoSEQ multiplex PCR; TCRdb's copy has only in-frame clones and leaves some out. The sample records roughly 97,000 clones, approximately 90% being singletons. The TCR sequence derives from an adult with an advanced solid tumor such as melanoma, head and neck, liver or kidney cancer. This chain connects TRBV28 to TRBJ2-5; D tentatively fits TRBD1 or TRBD2 (5 bases each). The sample was CD4+ or CD8+ T cells sorted from blood, taken in a trial of the OX40 agonist ivuxolimab. CDR3 in amino acids: CASNGAGPGKETQYF. The CDR3 DNA reads as TGTGCCAGCAACGGGGCAGGTCCGGGGAAAGAGACCCAGTACTTC.